The present T cell receptor (beta chain) was sequenced within a study of blood T cell repertoires in COVID-19. There are 13 residues in the CDR3. Between the trimmed V and J ends, which lost 7 bases and 5 bases, there was a span of 13 bases. Profiling relied on immunoSEQ multiplex PCR, and the TCRdb table lists in-frame clones only, not all of them. Of some 250,000 clones in the sample, around 85% are singletons; the top ten hold approximately 8.7%. The sequenced sample consisted of peripheral blood. The clonotype originates from a woman aged 80 or over with acute or convalescent COVID-19. The rearrangement uses TRBV12-3 or TRBV12-4 and TRBJ2-3; D perhaps matches TRBD2 (6 bases). The CDR3 nucleotides are TGTGCCAGCAACGCCCACGGGGGAGATACGCAGTATTTT. This sequence encodes CASNAHGGDTQYF.